This T cell receptor (beta chain) was recovered during a study of technical replicates of blood from several donors (dated by TCRdb to about 2017). Turning to this clone: There is no known antigen for this receptor. No much larger clonotype is one base removed from it; base qualities were not supplied.

CDR1 and CDR2 were assigned from the germline V gene as MNHNS and SASEGT. The CDR3 starts with the cysteine, ends with the phenylalanine, and has 15 residues. Only the CDR3 portion is preserved as DNA: 45 bases, with reading frame beginning at the first base. The trim is 1 base for V and 8 bases for J, with a gap of 17 bases between the germline ends. Preparation of the library involved the immunoSEQ multiplex PCR assay. TCRdb stores this immuneACCESS table with in-frame sequences only. Part of the clones is absent; in the studies checked, under half of the shortfall reflects unresolved V genes, and no reason is known for the rest. Within this sample are some 74,000 clones, with 95% to 97% of them counted one time only. The ten largest account for approximately 0.26% of the sample.

The rearrangement joined TRBV6-1 to TRBJ1-2, and TRBD1 may be the D gene, going by 5 matching bases. The source material was T cells isolated from PBMCs. The TCR originated in a human donor in good health. CDR3 sequence: CASSEEWVSSGGYTF. The DNA reads TGTGCCAGCAGTGAAGAATGGGTTAGCTCAGGGGGCTACACCTTC.